This T cell receptor beta chain was captured by sequencing in a study of identical twins. Points from the study as a whole: Conclusions came from cross-sectional statistical analysis, not from following the same donors.

Of note for this clonotype: The antigen remains undetermined.

The V segment lost 8 bases and the J segment 11 bases; nucleotides outside the gene matches: 16. This CDR3 comprises 15 residues. Per the germline V gene, CDR1 is MGHDK and CDR2 is SYGVNS. A universal primer site came from template switching; cDNA carried unique molecular identifiers. Each CDR3 protein gets one entry after TCRdb re-called the 5' RACE reads with MiXCR. The table has roughly 1,500,000 distinct CDR3 sequences, roughly 35% seen once. All donors were healthy Caucasians. V gene TRBV25-1 combines with J gene TRBJ2-5; TRBD2 matches 11 bases. The receptor was isolated from a newborn girl in good health. Sequenced material: cord blood. CDR3: CASGPSGRTLNEQYF. CDR3 in DNA: TGTGCCAGCGGTCCTAGCGGGAGGACCTTGAATGAGCAGTACTTC.